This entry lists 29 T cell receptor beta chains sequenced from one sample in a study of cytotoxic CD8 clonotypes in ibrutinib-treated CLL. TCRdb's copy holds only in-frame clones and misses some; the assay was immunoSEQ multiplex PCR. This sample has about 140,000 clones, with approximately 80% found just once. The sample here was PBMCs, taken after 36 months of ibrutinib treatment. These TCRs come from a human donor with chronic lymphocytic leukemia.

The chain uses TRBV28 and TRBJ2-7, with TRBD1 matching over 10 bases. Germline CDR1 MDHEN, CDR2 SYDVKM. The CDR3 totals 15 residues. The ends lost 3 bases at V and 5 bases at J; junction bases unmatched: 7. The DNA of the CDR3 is TGTGCCAGCAGTTTCGTGGGACAGGGGTGGAACGAGCAGTACTTC. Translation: CASSFVGQGWNEQYF. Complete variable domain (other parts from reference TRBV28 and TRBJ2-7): DVKVTQSSRYLVKRTGEKVFLECVQDMDHENMFWYRQDPGLGLRLIYFSYDVKMKEKGDIPEGYSVSREKKERFSLILESASTNQTSMYLCASSFVGQGWNEQYFGPGTRLTVT.

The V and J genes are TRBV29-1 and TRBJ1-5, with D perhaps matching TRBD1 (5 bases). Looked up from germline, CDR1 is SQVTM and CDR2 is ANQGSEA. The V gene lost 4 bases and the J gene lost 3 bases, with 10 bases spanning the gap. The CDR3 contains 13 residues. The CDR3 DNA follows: TGCAGCGTTGGGCAGGGATTCAATCAGCCCCAGCATTTT. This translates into CSVGQGFNQPQHF.

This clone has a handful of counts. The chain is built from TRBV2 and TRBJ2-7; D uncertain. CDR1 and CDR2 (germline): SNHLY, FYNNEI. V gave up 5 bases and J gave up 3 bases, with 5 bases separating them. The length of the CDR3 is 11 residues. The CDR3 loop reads CASSLHYEQYF. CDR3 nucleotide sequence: TGTGCCAGCAGTCTTCACTACGAGCAGTACTTC.

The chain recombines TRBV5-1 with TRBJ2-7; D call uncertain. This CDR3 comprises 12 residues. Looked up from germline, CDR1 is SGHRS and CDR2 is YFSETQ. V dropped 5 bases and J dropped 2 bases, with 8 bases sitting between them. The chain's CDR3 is CASRIGPYEQYF. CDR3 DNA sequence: TGCGCCAGCAGGATAGGGCCCTACGAGCAGTACTTC.

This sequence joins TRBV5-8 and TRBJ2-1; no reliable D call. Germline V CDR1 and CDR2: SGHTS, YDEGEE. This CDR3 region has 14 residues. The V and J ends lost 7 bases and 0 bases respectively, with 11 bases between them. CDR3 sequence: CASQVTSSYNEQFF. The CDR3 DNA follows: TGTGCCAGCCAGGTAACCAGCTCCTACAATGAGCAGTTCTTC.

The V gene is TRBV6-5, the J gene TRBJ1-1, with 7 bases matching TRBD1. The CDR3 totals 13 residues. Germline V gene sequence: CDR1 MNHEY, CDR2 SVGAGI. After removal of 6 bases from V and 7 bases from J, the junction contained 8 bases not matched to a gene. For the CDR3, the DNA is TGTGCCAGCAGGACTCCCGGGACAGTTGAAGCTTTCTTT. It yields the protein CASRTPGTVEAFF.

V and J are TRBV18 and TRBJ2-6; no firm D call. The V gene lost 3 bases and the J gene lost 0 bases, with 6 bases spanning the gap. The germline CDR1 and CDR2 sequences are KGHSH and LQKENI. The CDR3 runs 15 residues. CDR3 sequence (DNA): TGTGCCAGCTCACCTGCCTCCTCTGGGGCCAACGTCCTGACTTTC. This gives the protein CASSPASSGANVLTF.

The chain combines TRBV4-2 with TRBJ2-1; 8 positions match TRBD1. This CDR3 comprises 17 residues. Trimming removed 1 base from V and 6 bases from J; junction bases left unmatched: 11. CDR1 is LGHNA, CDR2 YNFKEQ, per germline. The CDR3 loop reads CASSQAEDRGIRNEQFF. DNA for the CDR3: TGTGCCAGCAGCCAAGCGGAAGACAGGGGAATACGCAATGAGCAGTTCTTC.

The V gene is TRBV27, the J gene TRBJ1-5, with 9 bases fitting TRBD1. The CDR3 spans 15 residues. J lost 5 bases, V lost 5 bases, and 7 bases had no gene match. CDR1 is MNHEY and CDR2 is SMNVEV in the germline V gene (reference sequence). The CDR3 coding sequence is TGTGCCAGCAGTCCCCCGGGACAGGGTCATCAGCCCCAGCATTTT. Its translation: CASSPPGQGHQPQHF.

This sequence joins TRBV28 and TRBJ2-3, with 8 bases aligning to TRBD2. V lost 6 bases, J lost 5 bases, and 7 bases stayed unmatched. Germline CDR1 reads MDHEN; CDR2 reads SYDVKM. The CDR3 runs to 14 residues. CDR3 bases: TGTGCCAGCAGGGGAGCGGGAGTGGTAGATACGCAGTATTTT. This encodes CASRGAGVVDTQYF.

CDR3 sequence (DNA): TGTGCCAGCAGCTTGGTCCCAGATAACTATGGCTACACCTTC. This gives the protein CASSLVPDNYGYTF. The chain has TRBV5-6 and TRBJ1-2; D is undetermined. With 0 bases removed from V and 1 base from J, the gap between germline ends came to 7 bases. The germline CDR1 and CDR2 sequences are SGHDT and YYEEEE. This CDR3 is built from 14 residues. The full variable domain, rest sourced from reference TRBV5-6 and TRBJ1-2, is DAGVTQSPTHLIKTRGQQVTLRCSPKSGHDTVSWYQQALGQGPQFIFQYYEEEERQRGNFPDRFSGHQFPNYSSELNVNALLLGDSALYLCASSLVPDNYGYTFGSGTRLTVV.

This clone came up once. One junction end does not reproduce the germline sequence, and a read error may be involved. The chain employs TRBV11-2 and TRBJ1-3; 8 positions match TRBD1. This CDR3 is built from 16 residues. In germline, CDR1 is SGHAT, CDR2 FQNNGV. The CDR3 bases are TGTGCCAGCAGCCTAGACAGGGGCCTCTCTGGAAACACCATATATTTT. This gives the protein CASSLDRGLSGNTIYF.

This CDR3 is CAWRINLSTEAFF. Written as DNA, the CDR3 is TGTGCCTGGAGGATAAACCTGAGCACTGAAGCTTTCTTT. This chain joins TRBV30 and TRBJ1-1; D is uncertain. Germline V gene data show CDR1 as GTSNPN and CDR2 as SVGIG (reference sequence). This CDR3 is 13 amino acids long. V was pared by 3 bases and J by 4 bases, with 12 bases between.

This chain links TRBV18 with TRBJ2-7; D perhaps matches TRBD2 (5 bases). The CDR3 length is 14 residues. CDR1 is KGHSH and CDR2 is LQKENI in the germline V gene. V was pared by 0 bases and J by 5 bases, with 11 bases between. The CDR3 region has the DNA TGTGCCAGCTCACCACCGGACCAGGAGGACGAGCAGTACTTC. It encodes CASSPPDQEDEQYF. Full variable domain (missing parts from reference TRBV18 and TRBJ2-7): NAGVMQNPRHLVRRRGQEARLRCSPMKGHSHVYWYRQLPEEGLKFMVYLQKENIIDESGMPKERFSAEFPKEGPSILRIQQVVRGDSAAYFCASSPPDQEDEQYFGPGTRLTVT.

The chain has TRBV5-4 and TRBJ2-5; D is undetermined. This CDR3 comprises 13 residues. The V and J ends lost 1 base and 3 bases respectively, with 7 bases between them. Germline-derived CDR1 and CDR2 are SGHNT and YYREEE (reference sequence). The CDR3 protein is CASSLSGEETQYF. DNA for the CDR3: TGTGCCAGCAGCTTGTCAGGAGAAGAGACCCAGTACTTC.

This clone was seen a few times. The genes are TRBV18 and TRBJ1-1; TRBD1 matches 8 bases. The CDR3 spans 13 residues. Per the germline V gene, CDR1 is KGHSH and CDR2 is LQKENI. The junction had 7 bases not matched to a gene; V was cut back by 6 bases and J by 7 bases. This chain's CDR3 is CASSRQGAVEAFF. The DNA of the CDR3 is TGTGCCAGCTCGCGCCAGGGGGCGGTTGAAGCTTTCTTT.

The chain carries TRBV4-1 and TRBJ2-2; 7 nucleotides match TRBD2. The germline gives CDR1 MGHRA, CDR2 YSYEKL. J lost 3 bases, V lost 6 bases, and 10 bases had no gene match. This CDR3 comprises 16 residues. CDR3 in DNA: TGCGCCAGCAGGTCGTTTTGGCTAGCGGACACCGGGGAGCTGTTTTTT. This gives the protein CASRSFWLADTGELFF.

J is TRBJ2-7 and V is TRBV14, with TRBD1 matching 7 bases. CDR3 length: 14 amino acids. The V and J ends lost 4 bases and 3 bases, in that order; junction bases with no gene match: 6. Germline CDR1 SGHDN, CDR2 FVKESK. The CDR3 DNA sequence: TGTGCCAGCAGCCGGGACAGCAACGGCTACGAGCAGTACTTC. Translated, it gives CASSRDSNGYEQYF.

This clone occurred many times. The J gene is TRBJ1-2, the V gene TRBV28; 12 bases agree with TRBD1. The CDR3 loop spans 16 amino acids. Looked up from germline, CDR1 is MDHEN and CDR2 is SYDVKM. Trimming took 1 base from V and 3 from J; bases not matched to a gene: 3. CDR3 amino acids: CASSLYGTGGDYGYTF. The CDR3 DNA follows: TGTGCCAGCAGTTTATACGGGACAGGGGGCGACTATGGCTACACCTTC.

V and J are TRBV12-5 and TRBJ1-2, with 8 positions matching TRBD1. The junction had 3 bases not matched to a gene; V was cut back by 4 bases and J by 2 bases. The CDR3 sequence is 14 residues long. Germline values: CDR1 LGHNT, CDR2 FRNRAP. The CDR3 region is CASGSTGANYGYTF. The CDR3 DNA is TGTGCTAGTGGTTCGACAGGGGCCAACTATGGCTACACCTTC. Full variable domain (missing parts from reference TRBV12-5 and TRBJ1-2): DARVTQTPRHKVTEMGQEVTMRCQPILGHNTVFWYRQTMMQGLELLAYFRNRAPLDDSGMPKDRFSAEMPDATLATLKIQPSEPRDSAVYFCASGSTGANYGYTFGSGTRLTVV.

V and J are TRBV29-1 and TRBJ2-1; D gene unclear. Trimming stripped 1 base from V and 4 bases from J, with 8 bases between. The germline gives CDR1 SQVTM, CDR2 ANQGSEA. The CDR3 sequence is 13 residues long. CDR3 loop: CSVEVQLYNEQFF. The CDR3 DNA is TGCAGCGTTGAAGTCCAGTTGTACAATGAGCAGTTCTTC.

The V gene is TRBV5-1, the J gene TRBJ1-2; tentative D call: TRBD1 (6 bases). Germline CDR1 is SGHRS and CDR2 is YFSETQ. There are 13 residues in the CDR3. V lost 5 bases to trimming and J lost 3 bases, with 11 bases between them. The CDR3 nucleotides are TGCGCCAGCAGAAGGGGGAATGACTATGGCTACACCTTC. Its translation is CASRRGNDYGYTF.

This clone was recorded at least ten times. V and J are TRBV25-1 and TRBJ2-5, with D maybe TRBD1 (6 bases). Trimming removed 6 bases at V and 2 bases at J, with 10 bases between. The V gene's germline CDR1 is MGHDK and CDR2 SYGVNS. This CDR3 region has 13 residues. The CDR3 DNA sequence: TGTGCCAGCAGCGCTGGACAGCAAGAGACCCAGTACTTC. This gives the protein CASSAGQQETQYF.

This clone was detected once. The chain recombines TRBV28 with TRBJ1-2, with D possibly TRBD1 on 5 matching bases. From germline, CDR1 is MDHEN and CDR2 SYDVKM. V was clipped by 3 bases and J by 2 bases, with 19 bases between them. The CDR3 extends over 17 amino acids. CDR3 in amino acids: CASSFLRGVTENYGYTF. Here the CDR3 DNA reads TGTGCCAGCAGTTTTTTAAGAGGGGTGACTGAGAACTATGGCTACACCTTC.

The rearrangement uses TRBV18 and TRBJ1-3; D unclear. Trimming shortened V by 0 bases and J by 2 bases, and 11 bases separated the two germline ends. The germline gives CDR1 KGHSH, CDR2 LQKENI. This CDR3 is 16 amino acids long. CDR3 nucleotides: TGTGCCAGCTCACCACCGTGGGCCAGCCCTGGAAACACCATATATTTT. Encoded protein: CASSPPWASPGNTIYF.

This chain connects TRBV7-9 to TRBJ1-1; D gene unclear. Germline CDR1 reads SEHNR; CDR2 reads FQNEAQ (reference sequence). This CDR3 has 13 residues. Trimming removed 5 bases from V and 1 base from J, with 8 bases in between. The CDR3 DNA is TGTGCCAGCAGCAACCATAGGAACACTGAAGCTTTCTTT. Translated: CASSNHRNTEAFF.

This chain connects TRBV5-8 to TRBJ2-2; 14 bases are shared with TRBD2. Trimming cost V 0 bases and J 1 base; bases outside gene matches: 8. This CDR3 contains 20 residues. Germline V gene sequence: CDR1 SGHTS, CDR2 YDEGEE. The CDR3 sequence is CASSLDPGLAGALNTGELFF. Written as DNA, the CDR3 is TGTGCCAGCAGCTTGGATCCGGGACTAGCGGGGGCCCTGAACACCGGGGAGCTGTTTTTT.

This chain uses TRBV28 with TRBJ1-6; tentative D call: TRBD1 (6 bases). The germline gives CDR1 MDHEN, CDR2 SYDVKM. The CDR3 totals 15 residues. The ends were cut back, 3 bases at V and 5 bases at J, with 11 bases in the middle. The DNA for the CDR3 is TGTGCCAGCAGTTTTCCGGGACACCATAATTCACCCCTCCACTTT. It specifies CASSFPGHHNSPLHF.

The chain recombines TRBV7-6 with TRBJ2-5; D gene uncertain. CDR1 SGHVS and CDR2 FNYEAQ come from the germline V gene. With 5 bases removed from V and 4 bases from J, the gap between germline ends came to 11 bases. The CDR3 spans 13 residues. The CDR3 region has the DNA TGTGCCAGCAGCATCCTAAGGGTAGAGACCCAGTACTTC. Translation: CASSILRVETQYF.